This TCR beta chain was documented in a study of shared clonotypes between healthy human individuals. Whole-study context: With ages of 18 to 49, the donors were two women and a few men.

V dropped 7 bases and J dropped 2 bases, with 9 bases sitting between them. The CDR3 spans 13 residues. Germline assignment: CDR1 MDHEN and CDR2 SYDVKM. Researchers partitioned CD4+ cells into CD45RA+ naive and CD45RA-negative memory subsets. Sequenced by immunoSEQ multiplex PCR; TCRdb stores in-frame clones only, minus some. There are about 2.3 million clones in the sample; roughly 92% occur only once, and 0.3% to 0.45% lies in the top ten. Specimen: naive CD4+ T cells from PBMCs. Subset specified: CD45RA+ positively selected. This chain connects TRBV28 to TRBJ1-5, with D uncertain. The sequence derives from a man in his late teens or twenties in good health. Some clones in this sample may be carry-over from other donors' samples. The CDR3 reads CASIRQGNQPQHF. The CDR3 DNA sequence: TGTGCCAGCATTCGGCAGGGCAATCAGCCCCAGCATTTT.